This paragraph reports one T cell receptor beta chain. Its antigen is undetermined. V was clipped by 11 bases and J by 6 bases; unmatched bases: 12. CDR1 and CDR2 from the germline V gene are MDHEN and SYDVKM. The CDR3 loop spans 14 amino acids. cDNA came from about 0.51 to 1 ug RNA primed by random hexamers. Coverage of TCR beta CDR3 amplification by immunoSEQ multiplex PCR extended to 54 Vbeta and 13 Jbeta. MiXCR, applied by TCRdb to the immunoSEQ multiplex PCR reads, yields one record per CDR3 protein. The table records 80,000 or so distinct CDR3 sequences, roughly 91% of them present only once. This record belongs to a study of CD8 T cells in Susac syndrome. Overall study results and limits: No clonal expansion appeared among CD4+ T cells in Susac patients.

Input material: CD4+ T cells from PBMCs. The TCR comes from a human donor with Susac syndrome. The chain employs TRBV28 and TRBJ2-2; 7 positions agree with TRBD2. The CDR3: CASFVSGTSGELFF. DNA for the CDR3: TGTGCCTCGTTCGTGAGCGGGACCTCCGGGGAGCTGTTTTTT.